This TCR beta chain was identified in a study of blood T cell repertoires in COVID-19. Study background: In each case, the material was cDNA or gDNA derived from T cells, B-cell-depleted T cells, or PBMCs.

V was trimmed by 4 bases and J by 0 bases, leaving 9 bases between them. This CDR3 is built from 14 residues. CDR1 is SGHDT and CDR2 is YYEEEE in the germline V gene. Per the study methods: Amplified reference gene primers provided the basis for estimating nucleated cell counts. Profiled with immunoSEQ multiplex PCR; TCRdb holds only in-frame clones, not every one. That table supplies the V and J calls and clone size; D and trimming were determined from the DNA. Here the sample spans 250,000 to 350,000 clones, roughly 90% being singletons. The specimen was peripheral blood. The rearrangement links TRBV5-6 to TRBJ2-3; unclear D gene. This TCR came from a woman aged 45-65 years who had recovered from COVID-19. The CDR3 region has the DNA TGTGCCAGCAGCCAGACACGTAGCACAGATACGCAGTATTTT. The encoded protein is CASSQTRSTDTQYF.